Given below is one T cell receptor beta chain in context. Its antigen is still unknown. Peripheral blood came from all dose cohorts at three timepoints. The V gene's germline CDR1 is SGHRS and CDR2 YFSETQ. The CDR3 spans 13 residues. V shed 5 bases and J shed 8 bases, with 13 bases lying between them. The data were obtained in a study of OX40 agonist ivuxolimab in advanced cancers. Notes on the study in general: A proportion of nonresponders additionally exhibited low normalized T-cell clonal expansion.

The table came from immunoSEQ multiplex PCR; TCRdb's copy has only in-frame clones and leaves some out. The table lists about 30,000 clones, around 74% of them singletons. The clonotype was recovered from an adult with an advanced solid tumor such as melanoma, head and neck, liver or kidney cancer. The V and J genes are TRBV5-1 and TRBJ1-4; D ambiguous. Sequencing was performed on CD4+ or CD8+ T cells sorted from blood, taken in a trial of the OX40 agonist ivuxolimab. CDR3 nucleotides: TGCGCCAGCAGTTCTGGGTATAGGGAAAAACTGTTTTTT. Translation: CASSSGYREKLFF. Complete variable domain (other parts from reference TRBV5-1 and TRBJ1-4): KAGVTQTPRYLIKTRGQQVTLSCSPISGHRSVSWYQQTPGQGLQFLFEYFSETQRNKGNFPGRFSGRQFSNSRSEMNVSTLELGDSALYLCASSSGYREKLFFGSGTQLSVL.